The entry below describes one T cell receptor (beta chain). RNA, once extracted, was reverse transcribed into cDNA for use as the sequencing template. Data came from immunoSEQ multiplex PCR; TCRdb stores just in-frame clones and leaves some out. The table lists around 97,000 clones, around 50% of them singletons. The data were obtained in a study of CD8+ T cells in alopecia areata. The germline V gene encodes CDR1 MNHEY and CDR2 SVGAGI. V shed 2 bases and J shed 0 bases, with 8 bases lying between them. The CDR3 consists of 14 residues. The sequence came from a human donor in good health. The specimen sequenced was CD4+ T cells sorted from blood. The rearrangement uses TRBV6-5 and TRBJ2-7; D unclear. This CDR3 reads CASSYGPSSYEQYF. CDR3 coding DNA: TGTGCCAGCAGTTACGGACCTAGCTCCTACGAGCAGTACTTC.